Below, 23 T cell receptor beta chains from the same sample are listed, as sequenced in a study of T-cell reconstitution after alpha-beta-depleted transplantation in children. Unique molecular identifiers were built into the TCRbeta library. Using its own MiXCR run on the PCR reads, TCRdb lists one record per CDR3 protein. The sample shows hundreds of thousands of distinct CDR3 sequences, around 15% of them seen only once. Material: PBMCs, mostly from graft donor cells, obtained 360 days after TCRalphabeta/CD19-depleted stem cell transplant. The receptors shown here come from a male patient aged 2 to 9 who had a stem cell transplant for acute lymphoblastic leukemia, so the T cells may come from the graft donor.

The genes are TRBV7-6 and TRBJ1-5; tentatively, D is TRBD1 (6 bases). The V end was cut by 4 bases, the J end by 6 bases, with 13 bases between. The CDR3 sequence is 14 residues long. The germline gives CDR1 SGHVS, CDR2 FNYEAQ. The DNA of the CDR3 is TGTGCCAGCAGCTCAGACAGGAGCTCTCAGCCCCAGCATTTT. Its protein product is CASSSDRSSQPQHF.

This clonotype occurred a few times. This chain uses TRBV5-1 with TRBJ2-7; 9 positions match TRBD1. Germline loops: CDR1 SGHRS, CDR2 YFSETQ. This CDR3 is built from 15 residues. V lost 1 base, J lost 3 bases, and 5 bases stayed unmatched. The CDR3 sequence: CASSLLGQGLYEQYF. DNA for the CDR3: TGCGCCAGCAGCTTGCTGGGACAGGGCCTCTACGAGCAGTACTTC.

The chain couples TRBV12-3 or TRBV12-4 to TRBJ1-5; 7 positions agree with TRBD1. The CDR3 sequence is 15 residues long. V trimming: 6 bases; J trimming: 2 bases; junction bases outside the gene matches: 7. CDR3 amino acids: CASSKDRSGNQPQHF. CDR3 nucleotide sequence: TGTGCCAGCAGCAAGGACAGGAGTGGCAATCAGCCCCAGCATTTT.

A few counts support this clonotype. This chain joins TRBV28 and TRBJ1-1; TRBD1 is a possible D gene (6 bases). Germline V gene sequence: CDR1 MDHEN, CDR2 SYDVKM. This CDR3 comprises 13 residues. The V end was cut by 7 bases, the J end by 5 bases, with 14 bases between. Written as DNA, the CDR3 is TGTGCCAGCATGGGGGCGGGGAGGACTGAAGCTTTCTTT. It specifies CASMGAGRTEAFF.

The sample holds many counts of this clonotype. The V and J genes are TRBV20-1 and TRBJ2-1; D uncertain. V gave up 4 bases and J gave up 3 bases, with 4 bases separating them. This CDR3 is built from 11 residues. Germline V gene data show CDR1 as DFQATT and CDR2 as SNEGSKA (reference sequence). The CDR3 nucleotides read TGCAGTGCTACCGACTACAATGAGCAGTTCTTC. Encoded protein: CSATDYNEQFF.

The J gene is TRBJ2-5, the V gene TRBV20-1; 8 positions agree with TRBD2. CDR1 is DFQATT, CDR2 SNEGSKA, per germline (reference sequence). The V and J ends lost 4 bases and 2 bases, in that order; junction bases with no gene match: 6. The CDR3 is 14 amino acids. Here the CDR3 DNA reads TGCAGTGCTATTCGGGGGGGGGATCAAGAGACCCAGTACTTC. The encoded protein is CSAIRGGDQETQYF.

J is TRBJ2-1 and V is TRBV10-3; perhaps TRBD2 as D (5 bases). Germline assignment: CDR1 ENHRY and CDR2 SYGVKD. This CDR3 has 15 amino acids. V was shortened by 3 bases and J by 4 bases, with 13 bases between the two germline ends. The CDR3 DNA sequence: TGTGCCATCAGTGATAGAGGGAGTGGGTACAATGAGCAGTTCTTC. It translates to CAISDRGSGYNEQFF.

This rearrangement joins TRBV14 to TRBJ1-1; D is uncertain. V lost 4 bases and J lost 0, with 6 bases in between. Germline CDR1 SGHDN, CDR2 FVKESK. The CDR3 length is 13 residues. CDR3 amino acids: CASSLYLNTEAFF. DNA of the CDR3: TGTGCCAGCAGCCTCTACCTGAACACTGAAGCTTTCTTT.

The table lists this clonotype with many counts. V is TRBV10-3 and J is TRBJ1-5, with 7 bases fitting TRBD1. CDR1 is ENHRY, CDR2 SYGVKD, per germline. The J segment lost 9 bases and the V segment lost 5 bases, leaving 13 bases of the junction unmatched. The CDR3 is 15 residues long. The CDR3 DNA reads as TGTGCCATCAGTACTCAGACAGGGTGGGAGCGGCCCCAGCATTTT. This codes for CAISTQTGWERPQHF.

This clonotype was seen only a few times. The chain employs TRBV9 and TRBJ2-2; D ambiguous. The germline CDR1 and CDR2 sequences are SGDLS and YYNGEE. V was cut by 0 bases and J by 6 bases, with 6 bases left in between. The CDR3 has 13 amino acids. CDR3 sequence reads: CASSVGEAGELFF. For the CDR3, the DNA is TGTGCCAGCAGCGTAGGGGAAGCCGGGGAGCTGTTTTTT.

V usage is TRBV29-1 and J usage is TRBJ1-2, with D unclear. CDR1 is SQVTM, CDR2 ANQGSEA, per germline. The CDR3 extends over 11 amino acids. Between the trimmed V and J ends, which lost 4 bases and 7 bases, there was a span of 10 bases. The CDR3 DNA sequence: TGCAGCGTTGGTGGTGGGTCTGGCTACACCTTC. Its protein is CSVGGGSGYTF.

The chain joins TRBV10-3 to TRBJ1-1; D gene ambiguous. The CDR3 sequence is 13 residues long. Germline loops: CDR1 ENHRY, CDR2 SYGVKD. The V end was cut by 7 bases, the J end by 0 bases, with 9 bases between. The CDR3 loop is CAIMGGVNTEAFF. Written as DNA, the CDR3 is TGTGCCATCATGGGCGGTGTGAACACTGAAGCTTTCTTT.

This clonotype was seen a handful of times. V usage is TRBV6-1 and J usage is TRBJ1-1; no clear D. The CDR3 is 14 amino acids. Trimming pared 5 bases from V and 4 bases from J, leaving 14 bases between. Per germline, CDR1 MNHNS and CDR2 SASEGT. The CDR3, as DNA: TGTGCCAGCAGTCGACACGGGGTGCCCACTGAAGCTTTCTTT. This sequence encodes CASSRHGVPTEAFF.

A few counts support this clonotype. The CDR3 DNA reads TGCGCCAGCAGCCCGGCTTTAATCCCCCAGGGGGGCACAGATACGCAGTATTTT. Protein product: CASSPALIPQGGTDTQYF. This chain joins TRBV4-1 and TRBJ2-3; 7 bases are shared with TRBD1. Looked up from germline, CDR1 is MGHRA and CDR2 is YSYEKL. Trimming at V came to 4 bases and at J to 1 base, leaving 14 bases not matched to a gene. The CDR3 sequence is 18 residues long.

This clonotype has only a few counts. CDR3 region: CASSSSPGASYNEQFF. CDR3 DNA: TGCGCCAGCAGCTCAAGTCCAGGGGCCTCCTACAATGAGCAGTTCTTC. The chain joins TRBV4-3 to TRBJ2-1, with D possibly matching TRBD1 (6 bases). The CDR3 spans 16 residues. The germline V gene encodes CDR1 LGHNA and CDR2 YSLEER. V gave up 5 bases and J gave up 0 bases, with 14 bases separating them.

This chain connects TRBV7-2 to TRBJ2-3; 7 nucleotides line up with TRBD2. This CDR3 spans 14 amino acids. Looked up from germline, CDR1 is SGHTA and CDR2 is FQGNSA. Trimming removed 6 bases from V and 2 bases from J; junction bases left unmatched: 5. The CDR3 DNA sequence: TGTGCCAGCAGGTTTAGCGGGTCCACAGATACGCAGTATTTT. This codes for CASRFSGSTDTQYF.

This clonotype was observed at least ten times. The genes are TRBV4-1 and TRBJ2-3; D unclear. This CDR3 contains 15 residues. CDR1 and CDR2 from the germline V gene are MGHRA and YSYEKL. Trimming left V 0 bases short and J 5 bases short, with 12 bases between. The CDR3 loop is CASSQDFSRKDTQYF. CDR3 coding DNA: TGCGCCAGCAGCCAAGATTTTAGCAGGAAAGATACGCAGTATTTT.

This clonotype has just a few counts. V and J are TRBV12-3 or TRBV12-4 and TRBJ2-1; tentatively, D is TRBD1 or TRBD2 (5 bases each). CDR3 length: 14 amino acids. Deletions cut 3 bases from V and 8 bases from J, with 14 bases between. This CDR3 is CASSLWEKGDEQFF. DNA of the CDR3: TGTGCCAGCAGTTTGTGGGAGAAAGGGGATGAGCAGTTCTTC.

J is TRBJ2-7 and V is TRBV20-1; 8 bases agree with TRBD1. From germline, CDR1 is DFQATT and CDR2 SNEGSKA (reference sequence). This CDR3 region has 14 residues. V lost 1 base to trimming and J lost 6 bases; unmatched junction nucleotides: 8. CDR3 nucleotide sequence: TGCAGTGCTAGAGCCGCGGACAGGGCCATCGAGCAGTACTTC. Protein product: CSARAADRAIEQYF.

This clonotype was counted a few times. The chain combines TRBV4-2 with TRBJ2-3, with D maybe TRBD2 (7 bases). In germline, CDR1 is LGHNA, CDR2 YNFKEQ. This CDR3 spans 16 amino acids. Between the trimmed V and J ends, which lost 1 base and 2 bases, there was a span of 13 bases. The DNA of the CDR3 is TGTGCCAGCAGCCAAGTGGGGGGGACACACACAGATACGCAGTATTTT. Translated: CASSQVGGTHTDTQYF.

Ten or more counts support this clonotype. This sequence joins TRBV7-2 and TRBJ2-1; D uncertain. V was pared by 5 bases and J by 12 bases, with 14 bases between. Germline-derived CDR1 and CDR2 are SGHTA and FQGNSA. The CDR3 length is 12 residues. CDR3 bases: TGTGCCAGCAGCCCCCTGAGACCGTCGCAGTTCTTC. Translation: CASSPLRPSQFF.

J is TRBJ2-5 and V is TRBV12-3 or TRBV12-4, with D possibly being TRBD1 (5 bases). V gave up 6 bases and J gave up 9 bases, with 23 bases separating them. This CDR3 has 15 residues. The CDR3 nucleotides are TGTGCCAGCAGCCTCCGCGTGGGGCCGTCAGCCGCCCAGTACTTC. It yields the protein CASSLRVGPSAAQYF.

CDR3 coding DNA: TGTGCCAGCAGTTTAACCTCTATGGCGGCGGGTATTTGGACTAGCGGTTTCTACGAGCAGTACTTC. Its translation: CASSLTSMAAGIWTSGFYEQYF. The rearrangement uses TRBV12-3 or TRBV12-4 and TRBJ2-7, with 10 nucleotides matching TRBD2. Unmatched junction bases numbered 25, after V lost 2 bases and J lost 3 bases. The CDR3 has 22 amino acids.